The present T cell receptor (beta chain) was sequenced within a study of T cells in Graves' hyperthyroidism and ophthalmopathy. On the study more broadly: The authors collected peripheral blood at initial diagnosis, before any treatment.

This clonotype was counted many times. Amplification targeted TCR beta CDR3 regions from RNA transcripts. Primed by the HTBI set, a first-round RT-PCR was run on the TCR CDR3. TCRdb passed the multiplex PCR reads through MiXCR, listing each CDR3 protein once. The sample lists a few hundred thousand distinct CDR3 sequences; around 16% were seen once. This clonotype was sampled from a woman aged 25 to 45 with Graves' hyperthyroidism. The specimen sequenced was blood.

CDR3 sequence reads: CASSYGGTDTQYF. DNA for the CDR3: TGTGCCAGCAGTTACGGCGGAACAGATACGCAGTATTTT. The J gene is TRBJ2-3, the V gene TRBV6-2 or TRBV6-3; unclear D gene. In germline, CDR1 is MNHEY, CDR2 SVGEGT. This CDR3 spans 13 amino acids. V was shortened by 2 bases and J by 3 bases, with 6 bases between the two germline ends.